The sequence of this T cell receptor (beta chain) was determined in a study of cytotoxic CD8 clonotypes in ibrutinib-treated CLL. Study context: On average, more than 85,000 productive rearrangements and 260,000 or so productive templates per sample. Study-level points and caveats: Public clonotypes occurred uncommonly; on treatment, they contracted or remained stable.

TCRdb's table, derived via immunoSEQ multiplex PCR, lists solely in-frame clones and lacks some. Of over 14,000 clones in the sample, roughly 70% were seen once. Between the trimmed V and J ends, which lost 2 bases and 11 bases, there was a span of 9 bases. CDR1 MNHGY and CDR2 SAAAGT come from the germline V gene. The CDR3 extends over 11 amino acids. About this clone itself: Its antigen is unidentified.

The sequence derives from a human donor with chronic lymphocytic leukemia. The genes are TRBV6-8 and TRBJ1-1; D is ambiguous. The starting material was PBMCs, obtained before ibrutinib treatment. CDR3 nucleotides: TGTGCCAGCAGTTACCCCCCACAGGCTTTCTTT. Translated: CASSYPPQAFF.